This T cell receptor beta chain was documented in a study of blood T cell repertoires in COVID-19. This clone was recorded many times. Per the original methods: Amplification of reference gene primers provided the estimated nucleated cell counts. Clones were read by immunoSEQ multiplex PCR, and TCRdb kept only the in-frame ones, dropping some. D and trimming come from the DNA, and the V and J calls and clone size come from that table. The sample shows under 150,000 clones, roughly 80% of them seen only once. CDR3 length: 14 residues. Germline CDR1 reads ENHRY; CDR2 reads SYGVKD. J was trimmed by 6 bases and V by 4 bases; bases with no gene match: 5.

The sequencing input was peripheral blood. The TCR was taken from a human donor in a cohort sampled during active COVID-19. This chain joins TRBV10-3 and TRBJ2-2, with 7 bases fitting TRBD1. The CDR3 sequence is CAISGTGSPGELFF. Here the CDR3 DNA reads TGTGCCATCAGTGGGACAGGATCCCCCGGGGAGCTGTTTTTT.